The 25 T cell receptor beta chains in this list originate from one sample, sequenced in a study of neurological immune-mediated disorders. TCRdb reprocessed the 5' RACE reads via MiXCR and lists one record per CDR3 protein. The sample consists of about 92,000 distinct CDR3 sequences, 3.5% of them appearing once. The source material was PBMCs. The receptors were gathered from a woman between 50 and 59 years old with multiple sclerosis.

This clonotype was observed many times. This chain connects TRBV7-6 to TRBJ2-3; 10 bases are shared with TRBD2. V lost 2 bases, J lost 3 bases, and 5 bases stayed unmatched. In germline, CDR1 is SGHVS, CDR2 FNYEAQ. This CDR3 has 16 residues. The DNA of the CDR3 is TGTGCCAGCAGCTTATGGGGGACTAGCGTTACAGATACGCAGTATTTT. Translated, it gives CASSLWGTSVTDTQYF.

Ten or more counts support this clonotype. The chain's CDR3 is CASSDTSGGIYEQFF. CDR3 nucleotides: TGTGCCAGCAGCGACACTAGCGGGGGGATTTATGAGCAGTTCTTC. This chain links TRBV5-6 with TRBJ2-1, with 12 positions matching TRBD2. CDR1 SGHDT and CDR2 YYEEEE come from the germline V gene. This CDR3 has 15 amino acids. The V segment lost 4 bases and the J segment 8 bases; nucleotides outside the gene matches: 7.

Note on this clonotype: A read error is possible here, since a much larger clone lies one base away. The chain couples TRBV12-3 or TRBV12-4 to TRBJ2-1; 9 bases match TRBD2. The CDR3 is made up of 15 amino acids. J was trimmed by 2 bases and V by 5 bases; bases with no gene match: 4. CDR3 sequence reads: CASSHPSGAYNEQFF. Here the CDR3 DNA reads TGTGCCAGCAGTCACCCTAGCGGGGCCTACAATGAGCAGTTCTTC.

This clonotype was seen ten or more times. This sequence joins TRBV29-1 and TRBJ1-1, with D uncertain. Germline lookup yields CDR1 SQVTM and CDR2 ANQGSEA. The CDR3 has 11 residues. V was clipped by 5 bases and J by 4 bases, with 8 bases between them. In DNA, the CDR3 is TGCAGCGTTTCCCCCCTCACTGAAGCTTTCTTT. Translated: CSVSPLTEAFF.

This clonotype was seen ten or more times. In DNA, the CDR3 is TGCGCCAGCAGCCCCGGGACACCCCCGGTGGAGCTGTTTTTT. It specifies CASSPGTPPVELFF. This chain connects TRBV5-1 to TRBJ2-2, with D tentatively TRBD1 (6 bases). Germline values: CDR1 SGHRS, CDR2 YFSETQ. Trimming cost V 4 bases and J 10 bases, with 17 bases left between them. The CDR3 totals 14 residues. Using reference TRBV5-1 and TRBJ2-2 for the parts outside the CDR3, the full variable domain is KAGVTQTPRYLIKTRGQQVTLSCSPISGHRSVSWYQQTPGQGLQFLFEYFSETQRNKGNFPGRFSGRQFSNSRSEMNVSTLELGDSALYLCASSPGTPPVELFFGEGSRLTVL.

Many counts were recorded for this clonotype. The chain combines TRBV7-6 with TRBJ1-4; D may be TRBD1 (5 bases). Per the germline V gene, CDR1 is SGHVS and CDR2 is FNYEAQ. The CDR3 is 13 amino acids. The V end was cut by 5 bases, the J end by 8 bases, with 12 bases between. CDR3 DNA: TGTGCCAGCAGCCCTCTCGGGGGGGAAAAACTGTTTTTT. Translated: CASSPLGGEKLFF.

This clonotype was detected ten times or more. This rearrangement joins TRBV12-3 or TRBV12-4 to TRBJ1-1; D call uncertain. V lost 2 bases and J 3 bases, leaving 4 bases between the germline ends. The CDR3 is 12 residues long. The chain's CDR3 is CASSLLYTEAFF. The CDR3 DNA reads as TGTGCCAGCAGTTTATTGTACACTGAAGCTTTCTTT.

This clonotype turned up a few times. One base away lies a much larger clone, so this may be a sequencing read error. The missing conserved phenylalanine or tryptophan at the end of this CDR3 makes a read error likely. V usage is TRBV10-3 and J usage is TRBJ1-2; TRBD1 agrees at 8 bases. The germline V gene encodes CDR1 ENHRY and CDR2 SYGVKD. The CDR3 covers 14 residues. J was trimmed by 4 bases and V by 3 bases; bases with no gene match: 4. CDR3 loop: CAISENRGIYGYTI. In DNA, the CDR3 is TGTGCCATCAGTGAAAACAGGGGGATCTATGGCTACACCATC.

This clonotype was observed at least ten times. CDR3 sequence (DNA): TGCAGTGCTAAAGTCCCGGGACTAGCGGGGGGGGCCATGGATACGCAGTATTTT. Amino acid sequence: CSAKVPGLAGGAMDTQYF. The gene calls are TRBV20-1 and TRBJ2-3; TRBD2 matches at 16 bases. The CDR3 is 18 amino acids. The V gene's germline CDR1 is DFQATT and CDR2 SNEGSKA (reference sequence). The V gene end was trimmed by 4 bases and the J gene end by 6 bases; junction bases not matched to a gene: 13.

This clonotype was counted ten times or more. The chain uses TRBV7-9 and TRBJ1-1, with D possibly TRBD1 on 5 matching bases. Germline V lookup: CDR1 SEHNR, CDR2 FQNEAQ (reference sequence). The CDR3 is made up of 14 amino acids. The V end lost 6 bases, the J end lost 0 bases, and 11 bases lay between the germline ends. The DNA of the CDR3 is TGTGCCAGCAGTTACGGGGGGGTGAACACTGAAGCTTTCTTT. Translation: CASSYGGVNTEAFF.

There are many counts of this clonotype. Here the CDR3 DNA reads TGTGCCAGCAGGATCGGCGACGGGGAGCTGTTTTTT. It yields the protein CASRIGDGELFF. The chain recombines TRBV6-6 with TRBJ2-2, with D uncertain. CDR1 and CDR2 (germline): MNHNY, SVGAGI (reference sequence). The CDR3 loop spans 12 amino acids. The ends were cut back, 6 bases at V and 7 bases at J, with 9 bases in the middle.

This clonotype was counted ten times or more. This chain uses TRBV20-1 with TRBJ2-5; 8 positions agree with TRBD2. Germline CDR1 is DFQATT and CDR2 is SNEGSKA (reference sequence). The junction had 10 bases not matched to a gene; V was cut back by 6 bases and J by 4 bases. This CDR3 comprises 14 residues. Here the CDR3 DNA reads TGCAGTGCAAGGCCGGGACTAGGGAGAGAGACCCAGTACTTC. Its protein product is CSARPGLGRETQYF.

This clonotype was observed many times. For the CDR3, the DNA is TGTGCCAGCAGTCAGACGCCTGGCTCCTACGAGCAGTACTTC. It encodes CASSQTPGSYEQYF. The rearrangement uses TRBV12-3 or TRBV12-4 and TRBJ2-7; D call uncertain. With 5 bases removed from V and 0 bases from J, the gap between germline ends came to 11 bases. The CDR3 has 14 amino acids.

The sample holds many counts of this clonotype. The V call is TRBV18, the J call TRBJ2-1, with a tentative D call TRBD1 (6 bases). Germline lookup yields CDR1 KGHSH and CDR2 LQKENI. With 2 bases removed from V and 4 bases from J, the gap between germline ends came to 12 bases. The CDR3 contains 15 residues. The CDR3 DNA sequence: TGTGCCAGCTCACCAAACACAGGGCTATACAATGAGCAGTTCTTC. Translating gives CASSPNTGLYNEQFF.

This clonotype came up many times. The chain uses TRBV12-3 or TRBV12-4 and TRBJ1-5; D is uncertain. Between the trimmed V and J ends, which lost 4 bases and 0 bases, there was a span of 7 bases. This CDR3 has 14 amino acids. CDR3 nucleotides: TGTGCCAGCAGTTGGCTCGGTAGCAATCAGCCCCAGCATTTT. Translation: CASSWLGSNQPQHF.

This clonotype was observed at least ten times. J is TRBJ1-1 and V is TRBV12-3 or TRBV12-4; possibly TRBD1 for D (5 bases). V dropped 2 bases and J dropped 4 bases, with 11 bases sitting between them. The CDR3 contains 14 residues. The CDR3 sequence is CASSLMAQGTEAFF. In DNA, the CDR3 is TGTGCCAGCAGTTTAATGGCCCAGGGCACTGAAGCTTTCTTT.

This clonotype was seen a handful of times. This chain joins TRBV12-3 or TRBV12-4 and TRBJ2-3, with 8 bases matching TRBD2. The CDR3 contains 13 residues. V was pared by 8 bases and J by 4 bases, with 5 bases of the junction left unmatched. This CDR3 reads CASDGGASDTQYF. DNA for the CDR3: TGTGCCAGCGACGGGGGGGCCTCAGATACGCAGTATTTT.

At least ten counts were recorded for this clonotype. V usage is TRBV5-1 and J usage is TRBJ1-4; D not certain. The CDR3 loop spans 13 amino acids. V was clipped by 1 base and J by 2 bases, with 3 bases between them. Per germline, CDR1 SGHRS and CDR2 YFSETQ. The CDR3 nucleotides read TGCGCCAGCAGCTTGTATACTAATGAAAAACTGTTTTTT. Encoded protein: CASSLYTNEKLFF.

This clonotype was recorded at least ten times. This chain joins TRBV6-2 or TRBV6-3 and TRBJ1-1, with a possible D match to TRBD1 (5 bases). Germline V gene lookup returns CDR1 MNHEY and CDR2 SVGEGT. The CDR3 has 15 amino acids. The V end was cut by 2 bases, the J end by 1 base, with 11 bases between. In DNA form, the CDR3 reads TGTGCCAGCAGTTACGGGGGTACAAAGAACACTGAAGCTTTCTTT. Residues: CASSYGGTKNTEAFF.

This clonotype was picked up many times. This rearrangement joins TRBV7-9 to TRBJ2-4; D unresolved. The CDR3 consists of 15 residues. Germline CDR1 reads SEHNR; CDR2 reads FQNEAQ (reference sequence). The V end lost 5 bases, the J end lost 0 bases, and 11 bases lay between the germline ends. This CDR3 is CASSQSDLAKNIQYF. The CDR3 DNA is TGTGCCAGCAGCCAGTCGGACCTAGCCAAAAACATTCAGTACTTC.

This clonotype showed up many times. The chain employs TRBV5-1 and TRBJ2-5; D possibly corresponds to TRBD1 (6 bases). Trimming removed 4 bases at V and 4 bases at J, with 11 bases between. Looked up from germline, CDR1 is SGHRS and CDR2 is YFSETQ. The CDR3 is 13 amino acids. CDR3 bases: TGCGCCAGCAGCCCGGGACATGTAGAGACCCAGTACTTC. As protein: CASSPGHVETQYF.

This clonotype is classed as medium-sized. The chain combines TRBV20-1 with TRBJ2-3, with D unclear. The CDR3 has 13 amino acids. Trimming left V 6 bases short and J 2 bases short, with 12 bases between. Germline CDR1 and CDR2: DFQATT and SNEGSKA (reference sequence). The CDR3 DNA reads as TGCAGTGCCGAAGACTCTATCACAGATACGCAGTATTTT. This sequence encodes CSAEDSITDTQYF.

This clonotype showed up many times. The chain is built from TRBV20-1 and TRBJ2-2; 9 bases match TRBD1. Per germline, CDR1 DFQATT and CDR2 SNEGSKA (reference sequence). The CDR3 is 15 residues long. V was clipped by 5 bases and J by 2 bases; unmatched bases: 6. CDR3 region: CSAETGGRNTGELFF. CDR3 DNA sequence: TGCAGTGCTGAGACAGGGGGTCGAAACACCGGGGAGCTGTTTTTT.

The table lists this clonotype with many counts. The gene calls are TRBV10-3 and TRBJ2-3; 8 nucleotides line up with TRBD2. Germline V CDR1 and CDR2: ENHRY, SYGVKD. Unmatched junction bases numbered 8, after V lost 6 bases and J lost 0 bases. CDR3 length equals 16 residues. For the CDR3, the DNA is TGTGCCATCAGGGATCTAGCGGGTACTAGCACAGATACGCAGTATTTT. The encoded protein is CAIRDLAGTSTDTQYF.

This clonotype was counted ten times or more. This rearrangement joins TRBV7-8 to TRBJ2-7; the match to TRBD1 covers 10 bases. The germline gives CDR1 SGHVS, CDR2 FQNEAQ. With 3 bases clipped from V and 6 bases from J, the junction kept 8 bases outside the gene matches. The CDR3 consists of 15 residues. Here the CDR3 reads CASSFSGTGDLEQYF. Here the CDR3 DNA reads TGTGCCAGCAGCTTCAGTGGGACAGGGGATCTCGAGCAGTACTTC.